Listed below are T cell receptor beta chains from one sample, sequenced in a study of shared clonotypes between healthy human individuals. Method: immunoSEQ multiplex PCR; TCRdb's copy keeps in-frame clones and lacks some. The data hold a few million clones, with 90% to 95% observed a single time. What was sequenced was naive CD4+ T cells sorted from blood. These receptors all come from a man between 18 and 29 years old in good health. CDR3s include the opening cysteine and the closing phenylalanine or tryptophan. The D gene is left open where the match is weak. A clone size is listed for some rows: how often the clone was seen (once, few, many), or a class if it is expanded.

CDR3: CASRTGLAFTDTQYF
DNA: TGCGCCAGCAGGACCGGACTAGCCTTCACAGATACGCAGTATTTT
D: TRBD2
V: TRBV5-1
size: once
J: TRBJ2-3

CDR3: CASSSVTYEQYF
DNA: TGTGCCAGCAGCTCGGTGACCTACGAGCAGTACTTC
D: NA
V: TRBV28
size: NA
J: TRBJ2-7

CDR3: CASSEDRDTEAFF
DNA: TGCGCCAGCAGCGAGGACAGGGACACTGAAGCTTTCTTT
D: TRBD1
V: TRBV10-1
size: NA
J: TRBJ1-1

CDR3: CASSLNRAGSRAFF
DNA: TGTGCCAGCAGTCTTAATAGGGCCGGGAGTAGAGCTTTCTTT
D: NA
V: TRBV27
size: NA
J: TRBJ1-1

CDR3: CAWTSGTFYEQYF
DNA: TGTGCCTGGACCTCCGGGACATTTTACGAGCAGTACTTC
D: NA
V: TRBV30
size: NA
J: TRBJ2-7

CDR3: CASRGLAGGGAGEQYF
DNA: TGTGCCAGCAGGGGCCTAGCGGGAGGCGGGGCGGGGGAGCAGTACTTC
D: TRBD2
V: TRBV7-2
size: NA
J: TRBJ2-7

CDR3: CASSDGTSGGAVVETQYF
DNA: TGTGCTAGCAGCGACGGGACTAGCGGGGGGGCAGTAGTGGAGACCCAGTACTTC
D: TRBD2
V: TRBV7-7
size: NA
J: TRBJ2-5

CDR3: CASSVGPSGEQYF
DNA: TGTGCCAGCAGCGTAGGTCCTAGTGGAGAGCAGTACTTC
D: NA
V: TRBV9
size: NA
J: TRBJ2-7

CDR3: CASSQVGRSFSYEQYF
DNA: TGCGCCAGCAGCCAAGTCGGCAGGTCCTTCTCCTACGAGCAGTACTTC
D: NA
V: TRBV4-1
size: NA
J: TRBJ2-7

CDR3: CASSLDHPGPQHF
DNA: TGTGCCAGCAGCTTAGATCATCCAGGGCCCCAGCATTTT
D: NA
V: TRBV11-2
size: NA
J: TRBJ1-5

CDR3: CASSPRDRVGEQYF
DNA: TGTGCCAGCAGCCCACGGGACCGAGTTGGAGAGCAGTACTTC
D: NA
V: TRBV9
size: NA
J: TRBJ2-7

CDR3: CASSLFGSAYF
DNA: TGTGCCAGCAGCTTGTTTGGGTCGGCGTACTTT
D: NA
V: TRBV5-8
size: NA
J: TRBJ1-6

CDR3: CASSPRVVGMNTEAFF
DNA: TGTGCCAGCTCACCACGTGTTGTAGGAATGAACACTGAAGCTTTCTTT
D: NA
V: TRBV18
size: NA
J: TRBJ1-1

CDR3: CASTPWAGRDTEAFF
DNA: TGTGCCAGCACCCCTTGGGCAGGGCGGGACACTGAAGCTTTCTTT
D: NA
V: TRBV27
size: NA
J: TRBJ1-1

CDR3: CAWRSSGLSTDTQYF
DNA: TGTGCCTGGAGGTCTAGCGGGCTTAGCACAGATACGCAGTATTTT
D: TRBD2
V: TRBV30
size: NA
J: TRBJ2-3

CDR3: CASSALDRTNQPQHF
DNA: TGTGCCAGCAGTGCCCTCGACAGGACTAATCAGCCCCAGCATTTT
D: NA
V: TRBV6-1
size: NA
J: TRBJ1-5

CDR3: CASSLQVGADTQYF
DNA: TGTGCCAGCAGCTTGCAAGTGGGCGCAGATACGCAGTATTTT
D: NA
V: TRBV5-5
size: once
J: TRBJ2-3

CDR3: CASSLRPPYEQYF
DNA: TGTGCCAGCAGCTTACGGCCCCCCTACGAGCAGTACTTC
D: NA
V: TRBV7-2
size: NA
J: TRBJ2-7

CDR3: CASRQVDIVQQPQHF
DNA: TGTGCCAGCAGACAAGTGGACATTGTCCAACAGCCCCAGCATTTT
D: NA
V: TRBV4-2
size: NA
J: TRBJ1-5

CDR3: CASRTSGNTIYF
DNA: TGTGCCAGCAGGACCTCTGGAAACACCATATATTTT
D: NA
V: TRBV11-2
size: NA
J: TRBJ1-3

CDR3: CASRGQPRGSNTEAFF
DNA: TGTGCCAGCAGAGGACAGCCGAGGGGGAGTAATACTGAAGCTTTCTTT
D: NA
V: TRBV2
size: NA
J: TRBJ1-1